Listed below are T cell receptor beta chains from one sample, sequenced in a study of post-analysis software for immune sequencing data. TCRdb called the PCR reads again in MiXCR, with one record for every CDR3 protein. Of roughly 700,000 distinct CDR3 sequences in the sample, 25% to 30% were seen once. Sequencing input: blood. The receptors stem from a girl aged 5-17 years with multiple sclerosis. Each CDR3 is given with its conserved first and last residue. D genes are given only for firm matches. Only some rows state a clone size, as once, few, many or a class for expanded clones.

TRBJ2-1,TRBV10-3,TRBD2,-,CAISGVAGGNNEQFF,TGTGCCATCAGTGGGGTAGCGGGGGGTAACAATGAGCAGTTCTTC
TRBJ2-3,TRBV5-1,-,few,CASSLDVLSTDTQYF,TGCGCCAGCAGCTTGGATGTCCTCTCCACAGATACGCAGTATTTT
TRBJ2-1,TRBV12-3/TRBV12-4,TRBD2,-,CASRIGTSGNNEQFF,TGTGCCAGCAGGATCGGGACTAGCGGTAACAATGAGCAGTTCTTC
TRBJ1-2,TRBV20-1,TRBD1,few,CSARDRGQGDYGYTF,TGCAGTGCTAGAGATCGGGGACAGGGAGACTATGGCTACACCTTC
TRBJ2-7,TRBV5-1,TRBD1,-,CASSLGQGPCEQYF,TGCGCCAGCAGCTTGGGACAGGGACCCTGCGAGCAGTACTTC
TRBJ2-1,TRBV29-1,-,many,CSVGRDRRFF,TGCAGCGTTGGTCGAGACCGGCGGTTCTTC
TRBJ2-1,TRBV10-3,TRBD1,-,CAISTGGDEQFF,TGTGCCATCAGCACAGGGGGCGATGAGCAGTTCTTC
TRBJ1-6,TRBV2,TRBD1,-,CAGVNRDRGTNSPLHF,TGTGCCGGAGTTAACCGGGACAGAGGGACAAATTCACCCCTCCACTTT
TRBJ1-4,TRBV29-1,-,few,CSVLQGPTNEKLFF,TGCAGCGTACTACAGGGTCCAACTAATGAAAAACTGTTTTTT
TRBJ1-1,TRBV14,-,-,CASSQSRGVTEAFF,TGTGCCAGCAGCCAAAGCAGGGGTGTCACTGAAGCTTTCTTT
TRBJ2-7,TRBV6-1,-,few,CASSESGLAPYEQYF,TGTGCCAGCAGTGAATCGGGTCTAGCTCCCTACGAGCAGTACTTC
TRBJ2-7,TRBV7-9,-,-,CASSLYNRDGAYEQYF,TGTGCCAGCAGCTTATATAACCGAGACGGAGCCTACGAGCAGTACTTC
TRBJ2-7,TRBV6-5,TRBD1,few,CASSPGTGAEQYF,TGTGCCAGCAGTCCCGGGACAGGAGCCGAGCAGTACTTC
TRBJ2-1,TRBV6-2/TRBV6-3,-,few,CASILAPSSYNEQFF,TGTGCCAGCATCCTAGCCCCGAGCTCCTACAATGAGCAGTTCTTC
TRBJ2-7,TRBV12-3/TRBV12-4,-,-,CASSPPGAEQYF,TGTGCCAGCAGTCCCCCGGGAGCCGAGCAGTACTTC
TRBJ2-2,TRBV5-1,-,-,CASSPTGIVAGELFF,TGCGCCAGCAGCCCCACAGGGATTGTAGCCGGGGAGCTGTTTTTT
TRBJ2-6,TRBV12-5,-,-,CASSLGHSGANVLAF,TGTGCTAGTAGTTTGGGGCACTCTGGGGCCAACGTCCTGGCTTTC
TRBJ1-1,TRBV7-9,-,-,CASSLDTGKAFF,TGTGCCAGCAGCTTAGATACAGGGAAAGCTTTCTTT
TRBJ1-2,TRBV7-9,TRBD1,few,CASSTGTGLYGYTF,TGTGCCAGCAGCACCGGGACAGGTCTCTATGGCTACACCTTC
TRBJ2-5,TRBV6-2/TRBV6-3,TRBD1,few,CASSYPRGHGETQYF,TGTGCCAGCAGTTACCCCAGGGGGCACGGGGAGACCCAGTACTTC
TRBJ1-1,TRBV10-3,-,-,CATHASATGRGTEAFF,TGTGCCACCCACGCCTCCGCCACTGGACGGGGCACTGAAGCTTTCTTT
TRBJ2-7,TRBV18,-,-,CASSPLSRGEQYF,TGTGCCAGCTCACCATTGTCTCGGGGCGAGCAGTACTTC
TRBJ2-5,TRBV28,-,-,CASGGTPEPAETQYF,TGTGCCAGCGGCGGGACACCCGAACCGGCGGAGACCCAGTACTTC
TRBJ1-6,TRBV7-9,-,-,CASSSPGPGDSPLHF,TGTGCCAGCAGCTCCCCCGGGCCCGGGGATTCACCCCTCCACTTT
TRBJ2-1,TRBV13,-,-,CASSPPVGAQFF,TGTGCCAGCAGCCCCCCCGTGGGGGCTCAGTTCTTC
TRBJ2-5,TRBV14,-,-,CASSPLQPGTQYF,TGTGCCAGCAGCCCTTTACAGCCGGGGACCCAGTACTTC
TRBJ2-3,TRBV27,TRBD2,few,CASSFFGRDTQYF,TGTGCCAGCAGTTTCTTCGGGAGGGATACGCAGTATTTT
TRBJ2-3,TRBV7-2,-,once,CASSLFTTSTDTRYF,TGTGCCAGCAGCTTATTTACCACTAGCACAGATACGCGGTATTTT
TRBJ1-6,TRBV20-1,-,few,CSARDFKTVFNSPLHF,TGCAGTGCTAGAGATTTTAAGACAGTTTTTAATTCACCCCTCCACTTT
TRBJ1-1,TRBV6-6,-,-,CASSYQVAIGVGTEAFF,TGTGCCAGCAGTTACCAGGTCGCGATCGGGGTGGGGACTGAAGCTTTCTTT
TRBJ1-2,TRBV29-1,-,-,CSVESWAREAGYTF,TGCAGCGTTGAATCGTGGGCAAGGGAAGCTGGCTACACCTTC
TRBJ2-5,TRBV7-2,-,-,CASSSPAKETQYF,TGTGCCAGCAGCTCCCCGGCAAAAGAGACCCAGTACTTC
TRBJ2-6,TRBV29-1,-,few,CSALLWASGANVLTF,TGCAGCGCCTTACTGTGGGCCTCTGGGGCCAACGTCCTGACTTTC
TRBJ1-5,TRBV20-1,-,many,CSAGRSNQPQHF,TGCAGTGCTGGGAGGAGCAATCAGCCCCAGCATTTT
TRBJ1-1,TRBV12-3/TRBV12-4,-,once,CATGRGGANTEAFF,TGTGCCACCGGGAGGGGGGGGGCGAACACTGAAGCTTTCTTT
TRBJ2-1,TRBV5-1,-,-,CASRSSLGSGSEQFF,TGCGCCAGCCGCTCGTCTTTGGGGTCTGGATCTGAGCAGTTCTTC
TRBJ2-7,TRBV28,TRBD2,-,CASSFEGFGTRNEQYF,TGTGCCAGCAGCTTTGAGGGCTTCGGGACTAGAAACGAGCAGTACTTC
TRBJ1-2,TRBV7-2,TRBD1,many,CASSFGQGSYGYTF,TGTGCCAGCAGCTTCGGACAGGGTAGCTATGGCTACACCTTC
TRBJ1-2,TRBV20-1,-,once,CSARDLRQGFPNYDYTF,TGCAGTGCTAGAGATTTACGGCAGGGGTTCCCCAACTATGACTACACCTTC
TRBJ2-5,TRBV20-1,-,-,CSARSLDRETQYF,TGCAGTGCTAGATCCCTTGACCGGGAGACCCAGTACTTC
TRBJ1-2,TRBV9,TRBD1,-,CASSVAPGQGSYGYTF,TGTGCCAGCAGCGTTGCCCCGGGACAGGGATCCTATGGCTACACCTTC
TRBJ2-5,TRBV7-8,-,-,CASSLAEGLVGETQYF,TGTGCCAGCAGCTTAGCGGAGGGTCTTGTTGGAGAGACCCAGTACTTC
TRBJ1-1,TRBV20-1,-,-,CSAGPYLNTEAFF,TGCAGTGCCGGTCCTTACTTAAACACTGAAGCTTTCTTT
TRBJ1-6,TRBV5-1,-,few,CASSPNLGGGNSPLHF,TGCGCCAGCAGCCCGAATCTGGGAGGGGGTAATTCACCCCTCCACTTT
TRBJ2-7,TRBV29-1,-,-,CSVEVAAPGEQYF,TGCAGCGTTGAAGTGGCGGCACCCGGGGAGCAGTACTTC
TRBJ2-4,TRBV20-1,TRBD1,-,CSARGTGGSGAKNIQYF,TGCAGTGCTAGAGGGACAGGGGGATCGGGAGCCAAAAACATTCAGTACTTC
TRBJ2-7,TRBV20-1,TRBD2,few,CSPRDYMIYEQYF,TGCAGTCCCCGGGACTACATGATCTACGAGCAGTACTTC
TRBJ1-2,TRBV12-3/TRBV12-4,TRBD1,-,CASSSSTGDYGYTF,TGTGCCAGCAGTTCCTCGACAGGGGACTATGGCTACACCTTC
TRBJ2-1,TRBV7-8,-,-,CASSDTDSYNEQFF,TGTGCCAGCAGCGACACCGACTCGTACAATGAGCAGTTCTTC
TRBJ1-4,TRBV15,-,-,CATAYTWNEKLFF,TGTGCCACCGCCTATACCTGGAATGAAAAACTGTTTTTT
TRBJ1-1,TRBV4-1,-,-,CASNDPSRPLNTEAFF,TGCGCCAGCAATGACCCCTCGAGGCCGCTGAACACTGAAGCTTTCTTT
TRBJ2-7,TRBV28,TRBD1,few,CASGQDYEQYF,TGTGCCAGCGGACAGGACTACGAGCAGTACTTC
TRBJ1-2,TRBV27,-,-,CASSLSWGPYGYTF,TGTGCCAGCAGTTTATCGTGGGGCCCCTATGGCTACACCTTC
TRBJ2-2,TRBV6-1,TRBD1,-,CASRGVLGQGASGELFF,TGTGCCAGCAGGGGAGTGTTAGGACAGGGGGCATCCGGGGAGCTGTTTTTT
TRBJ1-2,TRBV5-1,TRBD1,-,CASSLVGGTEIYGYTF,TGCGCCAGCAGCTTGGTAGGGGGGACAGAAATCTATGGCTACACCTTC